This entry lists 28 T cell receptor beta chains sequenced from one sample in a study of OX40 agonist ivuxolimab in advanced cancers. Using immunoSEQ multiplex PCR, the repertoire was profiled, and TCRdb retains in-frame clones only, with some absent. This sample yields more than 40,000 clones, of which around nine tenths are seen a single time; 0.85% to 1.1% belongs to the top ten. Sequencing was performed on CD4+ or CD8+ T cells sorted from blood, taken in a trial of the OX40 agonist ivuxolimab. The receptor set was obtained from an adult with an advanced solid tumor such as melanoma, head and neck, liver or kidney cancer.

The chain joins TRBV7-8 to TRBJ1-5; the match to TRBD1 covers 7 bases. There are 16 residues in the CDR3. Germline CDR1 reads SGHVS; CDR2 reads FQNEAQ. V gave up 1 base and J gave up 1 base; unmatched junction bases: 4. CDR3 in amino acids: CASSLGGGASNQPQHF. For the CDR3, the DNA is TGTGCCAGCAGCTTAGGAGGGGGCGCGAGCAATCAGCCCCAGCATTTT.

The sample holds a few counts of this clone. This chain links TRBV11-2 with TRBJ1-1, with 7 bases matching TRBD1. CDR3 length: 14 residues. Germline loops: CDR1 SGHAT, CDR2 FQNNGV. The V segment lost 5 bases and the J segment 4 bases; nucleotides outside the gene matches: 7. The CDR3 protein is CASSQTGASTEAFF. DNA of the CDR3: TGTGCCAGCAGCCAAACAGGGGCTTCCACTGAAGCTTTCTTT.

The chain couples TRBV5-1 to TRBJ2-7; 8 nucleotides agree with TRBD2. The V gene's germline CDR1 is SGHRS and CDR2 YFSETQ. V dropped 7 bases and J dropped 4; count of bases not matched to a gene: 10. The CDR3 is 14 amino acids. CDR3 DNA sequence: TGCGCCAGCGGTTTGGATAGCGGGATGTACGAGCAGTACTTC. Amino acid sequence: CASGLDSGMYEQYF. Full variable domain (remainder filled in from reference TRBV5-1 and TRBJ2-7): KAGVTQTPRYLIKTRGQQVTLSCSPISGHRSVSWYQQTPGQGLQFLFEYFSETQRNKGNFPGRFSGRQFSNSRSEMNVSTLELGDSALYLCASGLDSGMYEQYFGPGTRLTVT.

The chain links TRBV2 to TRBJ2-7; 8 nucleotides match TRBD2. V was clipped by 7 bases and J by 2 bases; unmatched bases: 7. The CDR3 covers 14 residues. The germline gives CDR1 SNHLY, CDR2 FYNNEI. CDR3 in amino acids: CASTTRGLAYEQYF. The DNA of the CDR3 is TGTGCCAGCACCACTAGGGGACTAGCCTACGAGCAGTACTTC.

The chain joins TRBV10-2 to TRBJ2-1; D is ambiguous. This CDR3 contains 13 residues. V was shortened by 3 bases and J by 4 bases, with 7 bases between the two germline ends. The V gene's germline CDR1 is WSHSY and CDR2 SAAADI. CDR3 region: CASSDIQYNEQFF. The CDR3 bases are TGCGCCAGCAGTGACATCCAGTACAATGAGCAGTTCTTC.

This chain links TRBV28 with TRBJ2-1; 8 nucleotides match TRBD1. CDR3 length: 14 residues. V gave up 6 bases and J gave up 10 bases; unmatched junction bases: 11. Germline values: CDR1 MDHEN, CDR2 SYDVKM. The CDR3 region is CASSPGQVLREQFF. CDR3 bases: TGTGCCAGCAGCCCGGGACAGGTTCTAAGGGAGCAGTTCTTC.

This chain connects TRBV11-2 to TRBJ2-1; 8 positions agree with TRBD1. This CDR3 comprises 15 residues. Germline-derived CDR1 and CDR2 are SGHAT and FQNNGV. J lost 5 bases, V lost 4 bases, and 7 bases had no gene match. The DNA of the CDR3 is TGTGCCAGCAGCTCAACAGGGGGGCCCGACAATGAGCAGTTCTTC. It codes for CASSSTGGPDNEQFF.

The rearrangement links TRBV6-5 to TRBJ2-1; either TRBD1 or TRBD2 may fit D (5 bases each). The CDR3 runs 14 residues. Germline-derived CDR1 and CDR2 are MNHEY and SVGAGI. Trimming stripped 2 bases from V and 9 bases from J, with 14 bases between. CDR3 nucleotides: TGTGCCAGCAGTTACGACGGAACTAGGGGTGAGCAGTTCTTC. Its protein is CASSYDGTRGEQFF.

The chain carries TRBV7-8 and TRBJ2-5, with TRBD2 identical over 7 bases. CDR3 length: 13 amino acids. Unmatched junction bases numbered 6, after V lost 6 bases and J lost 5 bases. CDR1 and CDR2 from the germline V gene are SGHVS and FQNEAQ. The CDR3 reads CASSQGGVETQYF. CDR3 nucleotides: TGTGCCAGCAGTCAGGGAGGGGTGGAGACCCAGTACTTC. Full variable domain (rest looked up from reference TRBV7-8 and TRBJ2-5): GAGVSQSPRYKVAKRGQDVALRCDPISGHVSLFWYQQALGQGPEFLTYFQNEAQLDKSGLPSDRFFAERPEGSVSTLKIQRTQQEDSAVYLCASSQGGVETQYFGPGTRLLVL.

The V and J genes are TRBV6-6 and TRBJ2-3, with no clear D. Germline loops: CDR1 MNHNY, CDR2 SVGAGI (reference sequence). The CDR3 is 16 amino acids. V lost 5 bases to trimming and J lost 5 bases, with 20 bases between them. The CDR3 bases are TGTGCCAGCAGTACTCTCCCTAAGGGTGTATTAGATACGCAGTATTTT. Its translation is CASSTLPKGVLDTQYF.

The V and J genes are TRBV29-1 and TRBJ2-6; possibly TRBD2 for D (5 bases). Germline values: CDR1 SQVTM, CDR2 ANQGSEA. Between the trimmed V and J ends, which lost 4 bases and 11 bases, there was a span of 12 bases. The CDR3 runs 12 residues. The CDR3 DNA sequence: TGCAGCGTTGGCCCTGAGAGGGACGTCCTGACTTTC. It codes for CSVGPERDVLTF.

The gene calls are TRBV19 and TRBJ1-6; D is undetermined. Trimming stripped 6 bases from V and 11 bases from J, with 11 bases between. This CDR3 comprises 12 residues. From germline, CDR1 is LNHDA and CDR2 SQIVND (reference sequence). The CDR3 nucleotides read TGTGCCAGTAGAAACAGCGACGCACCCCTCCACTTT. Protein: CASRNSDAPLHF.

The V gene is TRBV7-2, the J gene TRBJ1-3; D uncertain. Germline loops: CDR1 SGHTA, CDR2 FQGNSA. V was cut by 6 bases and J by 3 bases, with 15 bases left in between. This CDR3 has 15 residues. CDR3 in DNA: TGTGCCAGCAGGTCGGCAGGTCTTGGTGGAAACACCATATATTTT. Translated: CASRSAGLGGNTIYF. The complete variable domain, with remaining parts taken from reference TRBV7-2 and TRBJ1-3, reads GAGVSQSPSNKVTEKGKDVELRCDPISGHTALYWYRQSLGQGLEFLIYFQGNSAPDKSGLPSDRFSAERTGGSVSTLTIQRTQQEDSAVYLCASRSAGLGGNTIYFGEGSWLTVV.

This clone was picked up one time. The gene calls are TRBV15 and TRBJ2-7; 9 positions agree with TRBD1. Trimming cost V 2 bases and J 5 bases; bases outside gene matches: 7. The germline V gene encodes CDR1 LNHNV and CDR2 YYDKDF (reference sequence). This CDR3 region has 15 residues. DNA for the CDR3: TGTGCCACCAGCAGACTCCGGGACAGGGACCACGAGCAGTACTTC. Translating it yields CATSRLRDRDHEQYF.

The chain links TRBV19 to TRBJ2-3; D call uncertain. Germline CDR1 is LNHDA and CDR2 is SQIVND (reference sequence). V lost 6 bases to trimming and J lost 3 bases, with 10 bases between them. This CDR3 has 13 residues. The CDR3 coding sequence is TGTGCCAGTAGCCCTAGGGTAACAGATACGCAGTATTTT. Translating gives CASSPRVTDTQYF.

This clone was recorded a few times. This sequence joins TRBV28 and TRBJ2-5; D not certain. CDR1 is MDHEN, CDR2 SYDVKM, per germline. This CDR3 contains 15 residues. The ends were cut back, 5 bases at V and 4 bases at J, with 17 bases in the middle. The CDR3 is CASSPRLGSGETQYF. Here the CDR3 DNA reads TGTGCCAGCAGTCCCCGCCTGGGGTCAGGAGAGACCCAGTACTTC.

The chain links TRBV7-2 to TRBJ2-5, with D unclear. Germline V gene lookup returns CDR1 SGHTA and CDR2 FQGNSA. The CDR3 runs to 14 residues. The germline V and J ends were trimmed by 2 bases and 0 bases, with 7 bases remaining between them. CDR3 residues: CASSLQANQETQYF. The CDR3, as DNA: TGTGCCAGCAGCTTACAGGCGAACCAAGAGACCCAGTACTTC. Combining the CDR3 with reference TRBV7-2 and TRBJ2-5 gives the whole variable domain GAGVSQSPSNKVTEKGKDVELRCDPISGHTALYWYRQSLGQGLEFLIYFQGNSAPDKSGLPSDRFSAERTGGSVSTLTIQRTQQEDSAVYLCASSLQANQETQYFGPGTRLLVL.

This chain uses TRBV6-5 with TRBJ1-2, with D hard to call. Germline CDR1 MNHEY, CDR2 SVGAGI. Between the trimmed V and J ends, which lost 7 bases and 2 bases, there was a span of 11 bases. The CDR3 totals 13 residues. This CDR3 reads CASTPWANYGYTF. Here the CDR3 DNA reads TGTGCCAGCACCCCGTGGGCCAACTATGGCTACACCTTC.

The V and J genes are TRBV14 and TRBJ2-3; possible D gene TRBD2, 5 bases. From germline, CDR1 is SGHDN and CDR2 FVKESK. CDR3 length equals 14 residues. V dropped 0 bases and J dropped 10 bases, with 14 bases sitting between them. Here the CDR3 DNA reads TGTGCCAGCAGCCAAGAGAGTGGACTCAAACCGCAGTATTTT. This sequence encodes CASSQESGLKPQYF.

The CDR3 here is CASSHSNQPQHF. Here the CDR3 DNA reads TGTGCCAGTAGTCATAGCAATCAGCCCCAGCATTTT. The rearrangement joins TRBV19 to TRBJ1-5; no reliable D call. Looked up from germline, CDR1 is LNHDA and CDR2 is SQIVND (reference sequence). This CDR3 comprises 12 residues. Trimming took 5 bases from V and 0 from J, leaving 2 bases between them.

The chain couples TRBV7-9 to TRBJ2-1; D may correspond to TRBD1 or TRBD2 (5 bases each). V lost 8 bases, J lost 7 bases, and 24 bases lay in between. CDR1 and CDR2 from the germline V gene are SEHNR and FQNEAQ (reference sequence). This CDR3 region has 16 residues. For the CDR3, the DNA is TGTGCCAGCGTACTGTCCGGGGCTTCCCGCCGAAATGAGCAGTTCTTC. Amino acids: CASVLSGASRRNEQFF. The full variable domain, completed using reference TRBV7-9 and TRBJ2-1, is DTGVSQNPRHKITKRGQNVTFRCDPISEHNRLYWYRQTLGQGPEFLTYFQNEAQLEKSRLLSDRFSAERPKGSFSTLEIQRTEQGDSAMYLCASVLSGASRRNEQFFGPGTRLTVL.

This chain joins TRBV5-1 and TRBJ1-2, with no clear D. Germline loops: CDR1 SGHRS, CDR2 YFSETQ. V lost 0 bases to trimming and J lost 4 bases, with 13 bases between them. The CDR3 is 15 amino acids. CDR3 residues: CASSLADNLGYGYTF. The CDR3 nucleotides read TGCGCCAGCAGCTTGGCAGATAATCTCGGCTATGGCTACACCTTC.

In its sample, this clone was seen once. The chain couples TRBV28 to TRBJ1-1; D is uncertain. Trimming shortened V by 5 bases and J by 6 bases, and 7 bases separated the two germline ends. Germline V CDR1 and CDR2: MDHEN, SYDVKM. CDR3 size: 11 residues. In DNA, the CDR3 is TGTGCCAGCAGTGTGGGGTCTGAAGCTTTCTTT. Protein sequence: CASSVGSEAFF.

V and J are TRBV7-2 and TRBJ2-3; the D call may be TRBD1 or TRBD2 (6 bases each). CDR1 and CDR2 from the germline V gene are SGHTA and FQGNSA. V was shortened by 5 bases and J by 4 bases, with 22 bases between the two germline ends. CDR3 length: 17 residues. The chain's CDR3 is CASSPLRGPYGADTQYF. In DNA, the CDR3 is TGTGCCAGCAGCCCTCTTCGGGGGCCCTACGGGGCAGATACGCAGTATTTT.

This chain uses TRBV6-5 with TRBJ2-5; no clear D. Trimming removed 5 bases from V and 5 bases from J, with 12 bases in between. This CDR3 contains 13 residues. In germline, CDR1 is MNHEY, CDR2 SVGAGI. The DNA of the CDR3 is TGTGCCAGCAGTCCACGCTCCGGGGAGACCCAGTACTTC. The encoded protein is CASSPRSGETQYF.

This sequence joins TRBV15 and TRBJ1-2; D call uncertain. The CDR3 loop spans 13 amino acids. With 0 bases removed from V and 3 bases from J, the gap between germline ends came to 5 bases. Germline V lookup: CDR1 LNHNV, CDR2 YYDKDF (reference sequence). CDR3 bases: TGTGCCACCAGCAGAGAACGGGACTATGGCTACACCTTC. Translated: CATSRERDYGYTF.

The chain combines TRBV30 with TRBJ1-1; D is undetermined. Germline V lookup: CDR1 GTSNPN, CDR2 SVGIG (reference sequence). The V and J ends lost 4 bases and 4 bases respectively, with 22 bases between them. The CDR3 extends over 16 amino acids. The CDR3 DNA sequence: TGTGCCTGGACAAGCCCGCGCCGGGGTCAGCTCACTGAAGCTTTCTTT. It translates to CAWTSPRRGQLTEAFF.

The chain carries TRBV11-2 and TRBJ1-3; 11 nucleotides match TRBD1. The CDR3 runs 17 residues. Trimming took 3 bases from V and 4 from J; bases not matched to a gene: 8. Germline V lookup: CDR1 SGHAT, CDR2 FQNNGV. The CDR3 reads CASSFRTGGAYGNTIYF. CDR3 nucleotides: TGTGCCAGCAGCTTTAGGACAGGGGGCGCTTACGGAAACACCATATATTTT.